Listed here is a single T cell receptor beta chain. The antigen is not known. The sample is drawn from a study of OX40 agonist ivuxolimab in advanced cancers. At the level of the study: The patients received agonistic anti-OX40 (CD134) antibody ivuxolimab. Patients were treated with intravenous ivuxolimab, dosed at 0.01 to 10 mg/kg and infused every 2 weeks. Findings of the study overall: A proportion of nonresponders additionally exhibited low normalized T-cell clonal expansion. CD4+ and CD8+ blood T cells expanded clonally by week 6 at 0.1 to 3.0 mg/kg.

Profiled with immunoSEQ multiplex PCR; TCRdb holds only in-frame clones, not every one. The sample includes tens of thousands of clones, more than 90% of them seen just once. This CDR3 spans 16 amino acids. Per germline, CDR1 MGHRA and CDR2 YSYEKL. J was trimmed by 2 bases and V by 0 bases; bases with no gene match: 5. The sequence was collected from an adult with an advanced solid tumor such as melanoma, head and neck, liver or kidney cancer. The source was CD4+ or CD8+ T cells sorted from blood, collected in a trial of the OX40 agonist ivuxolimab. The chain combines TRBV4-1 with TRBJ2-7, with TRBD2 matching over 9 bases. CDR3 nucleotides: TGCGCCAGCAGCCAAGATTTAGCGGGGGCTACCTACGAGCAGTACTTC. Amino acids: CASSQDLAGATYEQYF.